This T cell receptor (beta chain) derives from a study of cytomegalovirus exposure and HLA in healthy donors. Regarding the study as a whole: Several of the most significant clusters appeared linked to common viral pathogens, based on a later analysis. The records held CMV serostatus as the only immune exposure information. A later analysis reportedly found fewer N-insertions in an Asian-associated ancestry cluster than the roughly 670-donor mean. The study put under 200 TCR beta chains on its list as cytomegalovirus-associated.

About this clone: Antigen: not known. One end of the junction does not line up with germline, which may come from a read error.

Primers for the PCR totalled 60 Vbeta and 13 Jbeta. Sequencing used immunoSEQ multiplex PCR; TCRdb keeps in-frame clones, though not all of them. The sample carries around 200,000 clones, roughly 77% recorded once. Material for sequencing was PBMCs. The sequence was obtained from a woman aged 25 to 45 in good health and CMV-seropositive.

The CDR3 DNA is TGTACCAGCAGTTTAGGACAGCCTCTAGCCAAAAACATTCAGTACTTC. It encodes CTSSLGQPLAKNIQYF. The rearrangement links TRBV28 to TRBJ2-4; a weak D match, TRBD1 (6 bases). This CDR3 comprises 16 residues. Per the germline V gene, CDR1 is MDHEN and CDR2 is SYDVKM.